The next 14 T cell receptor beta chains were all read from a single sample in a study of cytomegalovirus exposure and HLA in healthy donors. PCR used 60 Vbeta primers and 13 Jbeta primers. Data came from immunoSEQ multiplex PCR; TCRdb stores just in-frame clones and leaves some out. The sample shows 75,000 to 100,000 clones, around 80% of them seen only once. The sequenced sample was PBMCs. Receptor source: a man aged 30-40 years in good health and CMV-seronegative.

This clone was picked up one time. The chain's CDR3 is CAIRDISTGELFF. The CDR3 nucleotides read TGTGCCATCCGGGACATAAGCACCGGGGAGCTGTTTTTT. The V and J genes are TRBV10-3 and TRBJ2-2; tentatively, D is TRBD1 (6 bases). Germline lookup yields CDR1 ENHRY and CDR2 SYGVKD. Trimming pared 8 bases from V and 4 bases from J, leaving 11 bases between. The CDR3 loop spans 13 amino acids.

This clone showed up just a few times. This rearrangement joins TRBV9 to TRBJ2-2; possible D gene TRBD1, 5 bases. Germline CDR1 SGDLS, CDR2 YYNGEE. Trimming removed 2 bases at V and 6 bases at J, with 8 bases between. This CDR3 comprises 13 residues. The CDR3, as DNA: TGTGCCAGCAGCGTCAGGGAATCCGGGGAGCTGTTTTTT. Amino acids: CASSVRESGELFF.

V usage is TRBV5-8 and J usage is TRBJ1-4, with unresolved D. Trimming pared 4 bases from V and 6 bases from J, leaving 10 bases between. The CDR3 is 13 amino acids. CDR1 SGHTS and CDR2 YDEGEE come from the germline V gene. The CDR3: CASSLSQYEKLFF. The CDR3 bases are TGTGCCAGCAGCCTGTCACAATATGAAAAACTGTTTTTT.

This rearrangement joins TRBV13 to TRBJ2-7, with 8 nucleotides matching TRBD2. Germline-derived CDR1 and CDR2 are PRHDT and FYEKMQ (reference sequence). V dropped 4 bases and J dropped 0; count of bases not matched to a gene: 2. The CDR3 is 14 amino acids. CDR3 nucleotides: TGTGCCAGCAGCTCGCGGGGGGACTCCTACGAGCAGTACTTC. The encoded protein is CASSSRGDSYEQYF. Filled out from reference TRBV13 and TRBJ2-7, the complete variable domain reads AAGVIQSPRHLIKEKRETATLKCYPIPRHDTVYWYQQGPGQDPQFLISFYEKMQSDKGSIPDRFSAQQFSDYHSELNMSSLELGDSALYFCASSSRGDSYEQYFGPGTRLTVT.

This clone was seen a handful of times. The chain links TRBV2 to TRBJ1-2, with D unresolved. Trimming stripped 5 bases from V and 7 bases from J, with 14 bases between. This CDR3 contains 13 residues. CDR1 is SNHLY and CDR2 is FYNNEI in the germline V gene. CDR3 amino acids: CASSPGVSSGYTF. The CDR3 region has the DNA TGTGCCAGCAGTCCCGGGGTTTCCAGTGGCTACACCTTC.

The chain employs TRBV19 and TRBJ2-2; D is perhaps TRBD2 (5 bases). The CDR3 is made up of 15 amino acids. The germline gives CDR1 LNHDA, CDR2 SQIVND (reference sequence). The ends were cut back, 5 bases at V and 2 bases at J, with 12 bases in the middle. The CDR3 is CASSQGLPNTGELFF. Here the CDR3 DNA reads TGTGCCAGTAGTCAAGGACTGCCAAACACCGGGGAGCTGTTTTTT. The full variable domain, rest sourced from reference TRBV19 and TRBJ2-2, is DGGITQSPKYLFRKEGQNVTLSCEQNLNHDAMYWYRQDPGQGLRLIYYSQIVNDFQKGDIAEGYSVSREKKESFPLTVTSAQKNPTAFYLCASSQGLPNTGELFFGEGSRLTVL.

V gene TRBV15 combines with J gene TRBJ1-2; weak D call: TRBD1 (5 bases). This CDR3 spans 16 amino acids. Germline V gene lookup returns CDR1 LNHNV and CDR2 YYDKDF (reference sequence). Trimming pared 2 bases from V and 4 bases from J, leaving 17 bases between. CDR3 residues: CATSRKGTYFPYGYTF. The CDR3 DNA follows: TGTGCCACCAGCAGAAAAGGGACTTACTTCCCCTATGGCTACACCTTC.

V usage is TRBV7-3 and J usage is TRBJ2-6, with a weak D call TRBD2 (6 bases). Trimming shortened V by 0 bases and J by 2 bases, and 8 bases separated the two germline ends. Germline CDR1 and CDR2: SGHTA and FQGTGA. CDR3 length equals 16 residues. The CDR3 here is CASSLTGGAGANVLTF. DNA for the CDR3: TGTGCCAGCAGCTTAACTGGAGGGGCTGGGGCCAACGTCCTGACTTTC. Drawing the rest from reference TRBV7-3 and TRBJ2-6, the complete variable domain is GAGVSQTPSNKVTEKGKYVELRCDPISGHTALYWYRQSLGQGPEFLIYFQGTGAADDSGLPNDRFFAVRPEGSVSTLKIQRTERGDSAVYLCASSLTGGAGANVLTFGAGSRLTVL.

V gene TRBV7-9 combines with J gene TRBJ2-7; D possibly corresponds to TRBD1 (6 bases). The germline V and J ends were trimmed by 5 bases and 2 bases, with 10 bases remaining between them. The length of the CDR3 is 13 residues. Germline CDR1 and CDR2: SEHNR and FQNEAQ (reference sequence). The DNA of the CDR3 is TGTGCCAGCAGCCACAGGGCGGCCTACGAGCAGTACTTC. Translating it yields CASSHRAAYEQYF.

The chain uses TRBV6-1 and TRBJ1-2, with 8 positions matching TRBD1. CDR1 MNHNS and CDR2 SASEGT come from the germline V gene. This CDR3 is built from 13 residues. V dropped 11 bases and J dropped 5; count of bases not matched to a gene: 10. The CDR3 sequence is CAGGRQGSYGYTF. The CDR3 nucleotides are TGTGCCGGGGGGCGACAGGGGTCATATGGCTACACCTTC.

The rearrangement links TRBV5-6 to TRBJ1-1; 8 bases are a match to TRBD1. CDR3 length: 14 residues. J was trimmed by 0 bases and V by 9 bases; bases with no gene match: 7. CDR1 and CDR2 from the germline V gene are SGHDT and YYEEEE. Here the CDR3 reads CATSGGTMNTEAFF. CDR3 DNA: TGTGCCACCTCAGGGGGCACCATGAACACTGAAGCTTTCTTT.

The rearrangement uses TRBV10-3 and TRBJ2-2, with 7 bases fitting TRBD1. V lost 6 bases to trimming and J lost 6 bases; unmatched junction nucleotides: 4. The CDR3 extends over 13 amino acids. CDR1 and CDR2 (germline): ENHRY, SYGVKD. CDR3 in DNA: TGTGCCATCAGGACAGGGTCGGCCGGGGAGCTGTTTTTT. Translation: CAIRTGSAGELFF.

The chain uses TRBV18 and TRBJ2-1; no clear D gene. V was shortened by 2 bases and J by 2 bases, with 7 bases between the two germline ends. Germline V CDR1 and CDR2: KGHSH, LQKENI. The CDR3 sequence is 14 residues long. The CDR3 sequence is CASSPGHPYNEQFF. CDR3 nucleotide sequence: TGTGCCAGCTCACCAGGCCACCCCTACAATGAGCAGTTCTTC.

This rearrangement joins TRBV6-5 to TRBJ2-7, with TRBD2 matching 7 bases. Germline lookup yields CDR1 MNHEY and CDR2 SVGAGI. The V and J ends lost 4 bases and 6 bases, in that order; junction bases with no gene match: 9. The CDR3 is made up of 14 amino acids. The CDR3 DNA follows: TGTGCCAGCAGTTTGCGGGGGTTATTCACCGAGCAGTACTTC. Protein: CASSLRGLFTEQYF.